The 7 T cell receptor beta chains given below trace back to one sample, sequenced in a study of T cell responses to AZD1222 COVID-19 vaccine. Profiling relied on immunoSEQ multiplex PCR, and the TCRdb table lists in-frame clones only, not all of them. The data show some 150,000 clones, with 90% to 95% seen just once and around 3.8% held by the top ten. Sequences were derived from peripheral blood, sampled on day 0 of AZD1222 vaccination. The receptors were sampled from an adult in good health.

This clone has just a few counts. The CDR3 protein is CASSLTYEQYF. DNA of the CDR3: TGTGCCAGCAGCTTGACCTACGAGCAGTACTTC. V is TRBV11-2 and J is TRBJ2-7; D gene ambiguous. The ends were cut back, 3 bases at V and 2 bases at J, with 2 bases in the middle. Per germline, CDR1 SGHAT and CDR2 FQNNGV. The CDR3 contains 11 residues.

The CDR3 nucleotides read TGTGCCAGCAGCCCTGCGGGGGGAGGAGGCTTATACAATGAGCAGTTCTTC. Translation: CASSPAGGGGLYNEQFF. The chain carries TRBV5-4 and TRBJ2-1; 8 bases are shared with TRBD2. This CDR3 comprises 17 residues. V was clipped by 4 bases and J by 4 bases; unmatched bases: 13. Germline V gene lookup returns CDR1 SGHNT and CDR2 YYREEE (reference sequence).

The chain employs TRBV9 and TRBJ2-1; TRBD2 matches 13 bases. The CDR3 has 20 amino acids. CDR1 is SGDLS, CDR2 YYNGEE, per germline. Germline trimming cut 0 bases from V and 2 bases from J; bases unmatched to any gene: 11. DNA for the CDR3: TGTGCCAGCAGCGTAGAACTAGCGGGAGGGCGGGGGCACCCCTACAATGAGCAGTTCTTC. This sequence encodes CASSVELAGGRGHPYNEQFF. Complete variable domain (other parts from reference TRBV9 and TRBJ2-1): DSGVTQTPKHLITATGQRVTLRCSPRSGDLSVYWYQQSLDQGLQFLIQYYNGEERAKGNILERFSAQQFPDLHSELNLSSLELGDSALYFCASSVELAGGRGHPYNEQFFGPGTRLTVL.

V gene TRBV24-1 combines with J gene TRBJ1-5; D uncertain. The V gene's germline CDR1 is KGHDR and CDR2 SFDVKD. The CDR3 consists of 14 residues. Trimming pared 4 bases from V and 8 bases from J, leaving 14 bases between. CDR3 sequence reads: CATSDRQTSKPQHF. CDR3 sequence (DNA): TGTGCCACCAGTGACCGCCAAACAAGCAAGCCCCAGCATTTT.

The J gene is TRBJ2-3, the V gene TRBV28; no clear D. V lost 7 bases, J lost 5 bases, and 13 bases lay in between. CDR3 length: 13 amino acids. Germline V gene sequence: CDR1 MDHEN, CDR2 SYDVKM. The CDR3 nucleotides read TGTGCCAGCACCCCGGTTACGAAAGATACGCAGTATTTT. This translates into CASTPVTKDTQYF. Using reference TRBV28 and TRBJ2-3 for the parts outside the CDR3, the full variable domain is DVKVTQSSRYLVKRTGEKVFLECVQDMDHENMFWYRQDPGLGLRLIYFSYDVKMKEKGDIPEGYSVSREKKERFSLILESASTNQTSMYLCASTPVTKDTQYFGPGTRLTVL.

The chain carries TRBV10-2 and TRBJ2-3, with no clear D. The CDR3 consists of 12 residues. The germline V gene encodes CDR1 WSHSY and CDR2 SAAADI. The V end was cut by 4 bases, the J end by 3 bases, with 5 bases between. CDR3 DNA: TGCGCCAGCAGTGTACGTACAGATACGCAGTATTTT. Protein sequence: CASSVRTDTQYF.

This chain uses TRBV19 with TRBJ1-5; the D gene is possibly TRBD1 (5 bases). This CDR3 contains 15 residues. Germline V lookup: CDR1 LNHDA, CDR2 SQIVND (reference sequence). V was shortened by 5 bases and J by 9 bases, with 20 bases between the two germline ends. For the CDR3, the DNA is TGTGCCAGTAGTCCCACGGGGGGGTGGCGCGGGCCCCAGCATTTT. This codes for CASSPTGGWRGPQHF. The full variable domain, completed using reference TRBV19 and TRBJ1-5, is DGGITQSPKYLFRKEGQNVTLSCEQNLNHDAMYWYRQDPGQGLRLIYYSQIVNDFQKGDIAEGYSVSREKKESFPLTVTSAQKNPTAFYLCASSPTGGWRGPQHFGDGTRLSIL.